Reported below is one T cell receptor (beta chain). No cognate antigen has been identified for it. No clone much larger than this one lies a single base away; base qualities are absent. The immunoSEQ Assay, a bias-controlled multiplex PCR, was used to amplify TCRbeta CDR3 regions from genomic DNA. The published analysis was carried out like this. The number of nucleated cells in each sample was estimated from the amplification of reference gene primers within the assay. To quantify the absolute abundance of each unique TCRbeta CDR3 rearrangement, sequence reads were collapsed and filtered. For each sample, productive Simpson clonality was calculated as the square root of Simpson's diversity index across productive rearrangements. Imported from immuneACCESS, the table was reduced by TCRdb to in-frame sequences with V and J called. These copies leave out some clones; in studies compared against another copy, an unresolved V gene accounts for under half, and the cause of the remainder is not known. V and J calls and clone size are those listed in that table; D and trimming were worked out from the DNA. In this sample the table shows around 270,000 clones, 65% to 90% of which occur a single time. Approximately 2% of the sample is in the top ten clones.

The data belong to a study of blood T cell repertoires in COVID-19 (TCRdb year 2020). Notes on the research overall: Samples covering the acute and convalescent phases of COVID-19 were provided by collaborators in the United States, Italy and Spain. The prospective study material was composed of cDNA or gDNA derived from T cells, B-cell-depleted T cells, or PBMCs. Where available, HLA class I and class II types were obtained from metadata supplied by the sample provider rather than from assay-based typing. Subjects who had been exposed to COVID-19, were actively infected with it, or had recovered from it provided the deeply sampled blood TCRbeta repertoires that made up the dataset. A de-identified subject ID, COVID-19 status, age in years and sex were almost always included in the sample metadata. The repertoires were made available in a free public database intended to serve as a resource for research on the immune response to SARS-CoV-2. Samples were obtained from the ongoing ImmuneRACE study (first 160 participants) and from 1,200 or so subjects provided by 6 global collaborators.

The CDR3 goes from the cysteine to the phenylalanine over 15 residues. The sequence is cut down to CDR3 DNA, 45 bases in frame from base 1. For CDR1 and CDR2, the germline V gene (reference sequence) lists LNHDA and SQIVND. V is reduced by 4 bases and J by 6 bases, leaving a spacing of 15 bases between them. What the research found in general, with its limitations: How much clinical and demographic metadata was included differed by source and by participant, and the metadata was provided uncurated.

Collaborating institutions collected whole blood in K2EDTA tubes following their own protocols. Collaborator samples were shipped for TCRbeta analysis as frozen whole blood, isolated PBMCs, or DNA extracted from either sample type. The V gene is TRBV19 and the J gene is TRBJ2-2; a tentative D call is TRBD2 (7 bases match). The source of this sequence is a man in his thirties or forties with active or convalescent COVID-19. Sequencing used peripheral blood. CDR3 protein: CASSNKQGGAGELFF. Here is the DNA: TGTGCCAGTAGTAACAAACAGGGAGGGGCCGGGGAGCTGTTTTTT.